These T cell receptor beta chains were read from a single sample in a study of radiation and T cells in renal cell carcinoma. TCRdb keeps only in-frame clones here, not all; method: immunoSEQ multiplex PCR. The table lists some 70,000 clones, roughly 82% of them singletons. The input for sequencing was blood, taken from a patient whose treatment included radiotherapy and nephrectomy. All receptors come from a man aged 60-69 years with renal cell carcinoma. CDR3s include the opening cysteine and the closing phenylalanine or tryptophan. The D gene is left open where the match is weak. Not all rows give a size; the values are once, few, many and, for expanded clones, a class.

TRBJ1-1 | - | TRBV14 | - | CASSQERKFSAFF | TGTGCCAGCAGCCAAGAACGGAAGTTTTCAGCTTTCTTT
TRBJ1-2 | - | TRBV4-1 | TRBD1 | CASSETGQGRWGYTF | TGCGCCAGCAGCGAGACGGGACAGGGACGATGGGGCTACACCTTC
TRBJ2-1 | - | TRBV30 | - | CAWSVRIGSLNEQFF | TGTGCCTGGAGTGTACGGATCGGGAGTCTGAATGAGCAGTTCTTC
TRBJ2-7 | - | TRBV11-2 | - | CASSIAGRYEQYF | TGTGCCAGCAGTATCGCAGGGCGCTACGAGCAGTACTTC
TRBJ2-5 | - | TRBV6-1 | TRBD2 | CASSPRAGGQETQYF | TGTGCCAGCAGTCCCCGGGCGGGAGGGCAGGAGACCCAGTACTTC
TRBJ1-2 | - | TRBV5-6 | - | CASSLDLRGYTF | TGTGCCAGCAGCTTGGATTTAAGGGGCTACACCTTC
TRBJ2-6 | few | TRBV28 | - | CATDIGNSGANVLTF | TGTGCCACCGACATAGGGAACTCTGGGGCCAACGTCCTGACTTTC
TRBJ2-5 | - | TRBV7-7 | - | CASSGKGILETQYF | TGTGCCAGCAGCGGAAAAGGGATTCTAGAGACCCAGTACTTC
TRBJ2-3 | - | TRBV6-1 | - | CASSEAAGLGADTQYF | TGTGCCAGCAGTGAAGCAGCCGGTCTGGGGGCAGATACGCAGTATTTT
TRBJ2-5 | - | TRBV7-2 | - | CASSPGRVQETQYF | TGTGCCAGCAGCCCCGGACGGGTACAAGAGACCCAGTACTTC
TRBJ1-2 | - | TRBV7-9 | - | CASSLNMESYTF | TGTGCCAGCAGCTTAAACATGGAAAGCTACACCTTC
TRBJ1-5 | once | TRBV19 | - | CASSGRQLRNQPQHF | TGTGCCAGTAGTGGGAGACAGTTGCGCAATCAGCCCCAGCATTTT
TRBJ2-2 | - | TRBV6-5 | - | CASVEMTPVTGELFF | TGTGCCAGCGTGGAGATGACCCCGGTTACCGGGGAGCTGTTTTTT
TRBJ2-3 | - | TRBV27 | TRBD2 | CASSPPRLAGVADTQYF | TGTGCCAGCAGTCCCCCCCGACTAGCGGGAGTAGCAGATACGCAGTATTTT
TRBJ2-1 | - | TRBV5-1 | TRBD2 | CASSWGLAGDYNEQFF | TGCGCCAGCAGCTGGGGACTAGCGGGAGACTACAATGAGCAGTTCTTC
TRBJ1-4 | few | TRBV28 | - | CASSNQIGTTEKLFF | TGTGCCAGCAGTAACCAGATAGGGACGACAGAAAAACTGTTTTTT
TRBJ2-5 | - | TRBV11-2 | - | CASSYSIRGRGETQYF | TGTGCCAGCAGCTACTCCATCAGGGGGAGGGGGGAGACCCAGTACTTC
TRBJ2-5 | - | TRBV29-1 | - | CSVEDLRTQYF | TGCAGCGTTGAAGATCTAAGGACCCAGTACTTC
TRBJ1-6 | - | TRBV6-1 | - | CASSESPNNSPLHF | TGTGCCAGCAGTGAAAGCCCAAATAATTCACCCCTCCACTTT
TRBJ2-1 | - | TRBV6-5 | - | CASSYSLRARGNEQFF | TGTGCCAGCAGTTACTCTTTGCGGGCCCGGGGCAATGAGCAGTTCTTC
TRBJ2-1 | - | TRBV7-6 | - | CASSPFVPSSFDNEQFF | TGTGCCAGCAGCCCTTTCGTTCCTAGCTCCTTTGACAATGAGCAGTTCTTC
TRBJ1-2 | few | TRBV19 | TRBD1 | CASSSQGAFGYTF | TGTGCCAGTAGCTCACAGGGGGCGTTTGGCTACACCTTC
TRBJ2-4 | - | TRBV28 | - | CASRRGGGVDYKNIQYF | TGTGCCAGCAGGCGAGGAGGTGGAGTAGATTACAAAAACATTCAGTACTTC
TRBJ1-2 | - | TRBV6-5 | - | CASSHREGGYTF | TGTGCCAGCAGCCACAGGGAAGGAGGCTACACCTTC
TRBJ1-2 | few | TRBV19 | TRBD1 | CASSTQTGNGYGYTF | TGTGCCAGTAGTACCCAGACAGGGAATGGCTATGGCTACACCTTC
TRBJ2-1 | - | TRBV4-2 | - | CASSLEADYNEQFF | TGTGCCAGCAGCCTTGAGGCAGATTACAATGAGCAGTTCTTC
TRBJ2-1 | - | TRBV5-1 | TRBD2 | CASSLAVGTSGSRGRSYNEQFF | TGCGCCAGCAGCTTGGCGGTGGGGACTAGCGGGAGCCGAGGTCGCTCCTACAATGAGCAGTTCTTC
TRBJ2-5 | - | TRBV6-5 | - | CASSLELAQETQYF | TGTGCCAGCAGCCTCGAGCTAGCCCAAGAGACCCAGTACTTC
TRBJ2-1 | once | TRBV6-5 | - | CASSYEGRGKAEQFF | TGTGCCAGCAGTTACGAGGGGCGCGGGAAAGCTGAGCAGTTCTTC
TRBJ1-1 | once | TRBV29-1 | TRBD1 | CSTRGAGDRGESEAFF | TGCAGCACCAGAGGGGCCGGAGACAGGGGGGAGTCTGAAGCTTTCTTT
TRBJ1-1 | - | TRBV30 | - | CAWSVARGAFF | TGTGCCTGGAGTGTAGCCAGGGGAGCTTTCTTT
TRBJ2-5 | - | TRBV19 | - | CARCREGQETQYF | TGTGCCAGATGCCGTGAGGGGCAAGAGACCCAGTACTTC
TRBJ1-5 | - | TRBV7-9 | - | CASSSGVLGNQPQHF | TGTGCCAGCAGCTCAGGGGTGTTGGGAAATCAGCCCCAGCATTTT
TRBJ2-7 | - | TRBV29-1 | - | CSAGSIYEQYF | TGCAGCGCCGGAAGTATTTACGAGCAGTACTTC
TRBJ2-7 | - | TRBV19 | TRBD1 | CASSRRRDRGYEQYF | TGTGCCAGTAGCCGAAGACGGGACAGGGGCTACGAGCAGTACTTC
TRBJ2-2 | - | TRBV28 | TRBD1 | CASSFVGQGATGELFF | TGTGCCAGCAGTTTTGTGGGCCAGGGGGCTACCGGGGAGCTGTTTTTT
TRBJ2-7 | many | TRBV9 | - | CASSVGGDFSYEQYF | TGTGCCAGCAGCGTAGGCGGGGACTTCTCCTACGAGCAGTACTTC
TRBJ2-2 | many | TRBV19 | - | CASSIRSGTGELFF | TGTGCCAGTAGTATCAGGTCCGGCACCGGGGAGCTGTTTTTT
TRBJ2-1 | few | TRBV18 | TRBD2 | CASSPQTPGLADLNEQFF | TGTGCCAGCTCACCTCAAACGCCGGGACTAGCGGACCTCAATGAGCAGTTCTTC
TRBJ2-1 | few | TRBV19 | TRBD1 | CASSMQGVSEQFF | TGTGCCAGTAGTATGCAGGGGGTCAGTGAGCAGTTCTTC
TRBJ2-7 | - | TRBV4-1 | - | CASSQVGGDEQYF | TGCGCCAGCAGCCAAGTGGGGGGTGACGAGCAGTACTTC
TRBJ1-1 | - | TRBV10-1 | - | CASSESGRGGTEAFF | TGCGCCAGCAGTGAGTCGGGCAGGGGAGGAACTGAAGCTTTCTTT
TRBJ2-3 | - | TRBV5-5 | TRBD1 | CASSSRTGEADTQYF | TGTGCCAGCAGCTCCAGGACAGGGGAGGCAGATACGCAGTATTTT
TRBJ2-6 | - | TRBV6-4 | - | CASSSQRQSRANVLTF | TGTGCCAGCAGTAGCCAACGACAAAGTCGGGCCAACGTCCTGACTTTC
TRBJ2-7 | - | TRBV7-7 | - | CASSPGLDSYEQYF | TGTGCCAGCAGCCCGGGTTTGGATTCCTACGAGCAGTACTTC
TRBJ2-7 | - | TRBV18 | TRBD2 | CASSPPGTSGSIEQYF | TGTGCCAGCTCACCACCGGGGACTAGCGGGAGTATTGAGCAGTACTTC
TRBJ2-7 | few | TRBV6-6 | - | CASSYSGGGEAEQYF | TGTGCCAGCAGTTACAGTGGAGGGGGCGAAGCGGAGCAGTACTTC
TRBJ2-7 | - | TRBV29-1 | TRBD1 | CSVATGALVYEQYF | TGCAGCGTTGCAACAGGGGCCCTAGTCTACGAGCAGTACTTC
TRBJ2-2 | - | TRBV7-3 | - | CASSLGGSGELFF | TGTGCCAGCAGCTTGGGTGGATCCGGGGAGCTGTTTTTT
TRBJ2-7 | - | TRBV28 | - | CASGPPRWSEQYF | TGTGCCAGCGGCCCCCCGAGATGGAGCGAGCAGTACTTC
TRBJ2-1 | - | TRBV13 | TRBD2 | CASSARLAGSYNEQFF | TGTGCCAGCAGCGCTCGACTAGCGGGTTCCTACAATGAGCAGTTCTTC
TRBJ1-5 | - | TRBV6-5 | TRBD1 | CASSMDRTNQPQHF | TGTGCCAGCAGTATGGACAGGACCAATCAGCCCCAGCATTTT
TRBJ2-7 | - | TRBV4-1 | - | CASSPWEEVSYEQYF | TGCGCCAGCAGCCCTTGGGAGGAGGTCTCCTACGAGCAGTACTTC